A selection of T cell receptor beta chains follows, all from one sample in a study of T cell clones after liver transplantation. The table came from immunoSEQ multiplex PCR; TCRdb's copy has only in-frame clones and leaves some out. Here the sample spans about 11,000 clones, roughly 70% being singletons. The starting material was CD4+ T cells from blood, obtained approximately 30 months after liver transplant. These receptors were taken from a human patient who received a liver transplant. A subset of T cells may come from the graft donor. Both conserved end residues are part of each CDR3. Each record gives: clone size, D gene, J gene, V gene, CDR3 DNA, CDR3 protein. A D gene is named only where the DNA matches it firmly. Clone size is given for some rows only: seen once, a few or many times, or a class if the clone is expanded.

size: NA; D: NA; J: TRBJ2-7; V: TRBV5-1; DNA: TGCGCCAGCTCATGGAGGGAGCCGGGCGAGCAGTACTTC; CDR3: CASSWREPGEQYF
size: NA; D: TRBD1; J: TRBJ2-6; V: TRBV2; DNA: TGTGCCAGCAGTGGACAGGGAGTATCTGGGGCCAACGTCCTGACTTTC; CDR3: CASSGQGVSGANVLTF
size: NA; D: TRBD1; J: TRBJ2-2; V: TRBV6-5; DNA: TGTGCCAGCAGTTCTAAGACAGGGGATGGGGCCGGGGAGCTGTTTTTT; CDR3: CASSSKTGDGAGELFF
size: NA; D: NA; J: TRBJ2-5; V: TRBV13; DNA: TGTGCCAGCAGCATCACGCCCCAAGAGACCCAGTACTTC; CDR3: CASSITPQETQYF
size: NA; D: NA; J: TRBJ2-1; V: TRBV4-3; DNA: TGCGCCAGCAGCCAGATCTCCTACAATGAGCAGTTCTTC; CDR3: CASSQISYNEQFF
size: NA; D: NA; J: TRBJ2-3; V: TRBV10-1; DNA: TGCGCCAGCAGTGAGTCTATCGACCCTGCAGCGCAGTATTTT; CDR3: CASSESIDPAAQYF
size: NA; D: NA; J: TRBJ1-2; V: TRBV11-2; DNA: TGTGCCAGCAGCCTAACCCAGGGTTTTGGCTACACCTTC; CDR3: CASSLTQGFGYTF
size: NA; D: NA; J: TRBJ2-1; V: TRBV28; DNA: TGTGCCGTCGCCCCCCTAGGCGCCTACAATGAGCAGTTCTTC; CDR3: CAVAPLGAYNEQFF
size: NA; D: TRBD1; J: TRBJ1-6; V: TRBV5-8; DNA: TGTGCCAGCAGCTTCCCGGGACAGGGGTATCGATCCCTCCACTTT; CDR3: CASSFPGQGYRSLHF
size: medium-sized; D: TRBD1; J: TRBJ1-2; V: TRBV27; DNA: TGTGCCAGCAGTTTAGGACAGGACTATGGCTACACCTTC; CDR3: CASSLGQDYGYTF
size: NA; D: TRBD2; J: TRBJ2-5; V: TRBV19; DNA: TGTGCCAGTAGTGTGGTAGCGGGAGGTCAGGAGACCCAGTACTTC; CDR3: CASSVVAGGQETQYF
size: NA; D: TRBD2; J: TRBJ2-7; V: TRBV4-1; DNA: TGCGCCAGCAGCCAAGAGAATAGCGGGCTAACCTACGAGCAGTACTTC; CDR3: CASSQENSGLTYEQYF
size: NA; D: TRBD1; J: TRBJ1-2; V: TRBV5-6; DNA: TGTGCCAGCAGACACGGACAGGGGGCGCGGGGCTACACCTTC; CDR3: CASRHGQGARGYTF
size: NA; D: NA; J: TRBJ2-1; V: TRBV30; DNA: TGTGCCTGGAATAGCGCCAATGAGCAGTTCTTC; CDR3: CAWNSANEQFF
size: NA; D: NA; J: TRBJ1-1; V: TRBV5-8; DNA: TGTGCCAGCAGCTTGTCCCAGGGGCGCCCCACTGAAGCTTTCTTT; CDR3: CASSLSQGRPTEAFF
size: once; D: TRBD1; J: TRBJ2-3; V: TRBV6-6; DNA: TGTGCCAGTAGGGGGCTGATGACAGATACGCAGTATTTT; CDR3: CASRGLMTDTQYF
size: few; D: NA; J: TRBJ2-3; V: TRBV6-6; DNA: TGTGCCAGCAATCAGGGTGGAACAGATACGCAGTATTTT; CDR3: CASNQGGTDTQYF
size: NA; D: NA; J: TRBJ2-1; V: TRBV6-4; DNA: TGTGCCAGCAGTGACCGGGACAACAATGAGCAGTTCTTC; CDR3: CASSDRDNNEQFF
size: NA; D: TRBD2; J: TRBJ2-1; V: TRBV27; DNA: TGTGCCAGCAGCATAGGACTAGGTCTTGAGCAGTTCTTC; CDR3: CASSIGLGLEQFF
size: NA; D: NA; J: TRBJ2-1; V: TRBV5-6; DNA: TGTGCCAGCAGCAAGATAGACGATGAGCAGTTCTTC; CDR3: CASSKIDDEQFF
size: NA; D: NA; J: TRBJ1-1; V: TRBV7-9; DNA: TGTGCCAGCAGCTTGATGAACACTGAAGCTTTCTTT; CDR3: CASSLMNTEAFF
size: NA; D: NA; J: TRBJ2-1; V: TRBV19; DNA: TGTGCCAGTAGTATTCAGGGGAACTACAATGAGCAGTTCTTC; CDR3: CASSIQGNYNEQFF